Shown below are 8 T cell receptor beta chains from a single sample sequenced in a study of cytotoxic CD8 clonotypes in ibrutinib-treated CLL. Produced via immunoSEQ multiplex PCR; TCRdb's table is partial and in-frame only. The sample consists of hundreds of thousands of clones, 70% of them appearing once. Sequenced material: PBMCs, taken after 12 months of ibrutinib treatment. These receptors all come from a human donor with chronic lymphocytic leukemia.

V gene TRBV18 combines with J gene TRBJ2-2; D is unresolved. Germline-derived CDR1 and CDR2 are KGHSH and LQKENI. The CDR3 spans 14 residues. V was trimmed by 1 base and J by 1 base, leaving 4 bases between them. The CDR3 reads CASSPRRNTGELFF. CDR3 sequence (DNA): TGTGCCAGCTCACCACGGAGGAACACCGGGGAGCTGTTTTTT.

This chain links TRBV11-2 with TRBJ2-2; D not certain. CDR1 is SGHAT, CDR2 FQNNGV, per germline. This CDR3 spans 14 amino acids. Trimming took 4 bases from V and 0 from J, leaving 6 bases between them. CDR3 sequence: CASSSPTNTGELFF. The CDR3 DNA reads TGTGCCAGCAGCTCCCCAACGAACACCGGGGAGCTGTTTTTT.

The chain joins TRBV23-1 to TRBJ1-5; no reliable D call. Being an ORF, TRBV23-1 has a function that is uncertain. This CDR3 spans 13 amino acids. Trimming left V 6 bases short and J 1 base short, with 7 bases between. As DNA, the CDR3 is TGCGCCAGCAGCGGTGAGAGCAATCAGCCCCAGCATTTT. Its translation: CASSGESNQPQHF.

V and J are TRBV30 and TRBJ1-2, with unresolved D. Deletions cut 3 bases from V and 4 bases from J, with 9 bases between. The CDR3 is 12 amino acids. CDR1 is GTSNPN and CDR2 is SVGIG in the germline V gene (reference sequence). CDR3 nucleotides: TGTGCCTGGAGGGGGTCCGGCTATGGCTACACCTTC. It translates to CAWRGSGYGYTF.

This chain joins TRBV28 and TRBJ2-7; 8 nucleotides line up with TRBD2. V trimming: 3 bases; J trimming: 1 base; junction bases outside the gene matches: 5. This CDR3 spans 15 amino acids. The V gene's germline CDR1 is MDHEN and CDR2 SYDVKM. In nucleotides, the CDR3 is TGTGCCAGCAGTTTTTCCAGCGGGAGATCCTACGAGCAGTACTTC. It yields the protein CASSFSSGRSYEQYF.

Note on this clone: Other DNA variants within this sample encode the same CDR3. The gene calls are TRBV4-1 and TRBJ2-1; no clear D gene. The germline gives CDR1 MGHRA, CDR2 YSYEKL. CDR3 length: 15 residues. V lost 0 bases and J 2 bases, leaving 8 bases between the germline ends. Here the CDR3 DNA reads TGCGCCAGCAGCCAAGACGGCGGAACCTACAATGAGCAGTTCTTC. Protein: CASSQDGGTYNEQFF.

This chain uses TRBV9 with TRBJ1-6; D gene ambiguous. V shed 0 bases and J shed 6 bases, with 10 bases lying between them. The CDR3 is made up of 15 amino acids. Germline-derived CDR1 and CDR2 are SGDLS and YYNGEE. The CDR3 DNA is TGTGCCAGCAGCGTAGACCCCTTTCGTAATTCACCCCTCCACTTT. This sequence encodes CASSVDPFRNSPLHF.

The chain has TRBV6-6 and TRBJ1-2, with D perhaps TRBD1 (5 bases). There are 15 residues in the CDR3. V was clipped by 8 bases and J by 2 bases, with 18 bases between them. Germline CDR1 is MNHNY and CDR2 is SVGAGI (reference sequence). DNA for the CDR3: TGTGCCAGCTATTTGAACCCGACAGCGAACTATGGCTACACCTTC. It is translated as CASYLNPTANYGYTF.